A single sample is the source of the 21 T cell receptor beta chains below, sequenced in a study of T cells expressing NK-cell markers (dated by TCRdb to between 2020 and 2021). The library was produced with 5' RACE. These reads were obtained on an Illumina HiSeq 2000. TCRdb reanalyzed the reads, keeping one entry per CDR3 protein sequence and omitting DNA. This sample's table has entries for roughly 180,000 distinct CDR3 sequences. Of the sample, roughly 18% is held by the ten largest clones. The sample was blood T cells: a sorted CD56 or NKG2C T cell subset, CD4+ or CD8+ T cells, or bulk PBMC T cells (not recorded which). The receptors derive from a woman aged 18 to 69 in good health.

CDR3 residues: CASTGASGAGANVLTF. V is TRBV6-1 and J is TRBJ2-6; the D gene TCRdb calls, TRBD1, cannot be checked with no DNA. CDR3 size: 16 residues. Germline assignment: CDR1 MNHNS and CDR2 SASEGT.

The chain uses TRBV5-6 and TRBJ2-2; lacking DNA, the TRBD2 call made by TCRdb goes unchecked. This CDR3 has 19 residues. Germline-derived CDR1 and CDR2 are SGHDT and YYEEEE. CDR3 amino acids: CASSKDSRGLVVNTGELFF.

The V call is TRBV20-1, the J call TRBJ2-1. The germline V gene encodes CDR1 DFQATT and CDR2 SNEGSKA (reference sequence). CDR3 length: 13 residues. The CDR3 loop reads CSASWLPIPEQFF.

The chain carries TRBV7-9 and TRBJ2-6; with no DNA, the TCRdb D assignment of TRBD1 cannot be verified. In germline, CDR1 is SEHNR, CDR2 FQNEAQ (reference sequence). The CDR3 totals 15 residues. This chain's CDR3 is CASSDTTRGANVLTF.

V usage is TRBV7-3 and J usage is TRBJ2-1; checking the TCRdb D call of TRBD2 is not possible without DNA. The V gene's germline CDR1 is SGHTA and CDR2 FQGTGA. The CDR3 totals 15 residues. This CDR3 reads CASSLWSGGINEQFF.

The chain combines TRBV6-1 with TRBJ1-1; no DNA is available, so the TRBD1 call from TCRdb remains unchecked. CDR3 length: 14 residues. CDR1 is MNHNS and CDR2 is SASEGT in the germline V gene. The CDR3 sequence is CASTPPGGWTEAFF.

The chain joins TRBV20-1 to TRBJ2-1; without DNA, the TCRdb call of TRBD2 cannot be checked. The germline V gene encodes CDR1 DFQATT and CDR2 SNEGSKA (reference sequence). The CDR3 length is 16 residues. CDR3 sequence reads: CSPGPPRLAAHNEQFF.

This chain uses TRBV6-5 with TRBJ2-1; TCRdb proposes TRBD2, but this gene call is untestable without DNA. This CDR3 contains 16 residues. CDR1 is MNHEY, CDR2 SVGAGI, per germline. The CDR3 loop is CASSYLRVAGVFEQFF.

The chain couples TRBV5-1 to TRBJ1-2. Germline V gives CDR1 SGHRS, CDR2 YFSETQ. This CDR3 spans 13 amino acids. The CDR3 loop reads CASRDGYYYGYTF.

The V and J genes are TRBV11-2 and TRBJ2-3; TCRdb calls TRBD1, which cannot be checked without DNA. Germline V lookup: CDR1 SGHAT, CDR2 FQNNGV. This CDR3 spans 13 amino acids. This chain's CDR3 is CASSVDREDTQYF.

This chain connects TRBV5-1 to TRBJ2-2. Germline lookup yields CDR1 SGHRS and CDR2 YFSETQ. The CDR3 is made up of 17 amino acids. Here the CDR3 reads CASSLVYAGLNTGELFF.

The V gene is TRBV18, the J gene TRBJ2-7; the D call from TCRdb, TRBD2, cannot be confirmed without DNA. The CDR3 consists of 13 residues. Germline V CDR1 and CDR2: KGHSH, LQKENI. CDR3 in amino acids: CASSQSLGYEQYF.

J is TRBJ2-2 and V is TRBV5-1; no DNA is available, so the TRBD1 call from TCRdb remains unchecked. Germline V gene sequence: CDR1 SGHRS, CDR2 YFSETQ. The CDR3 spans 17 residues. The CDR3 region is CASSLSTGPLRGGELFF.

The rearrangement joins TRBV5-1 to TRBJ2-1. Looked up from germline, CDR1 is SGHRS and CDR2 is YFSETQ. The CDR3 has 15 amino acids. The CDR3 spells CASSLIAESYNEQFF.

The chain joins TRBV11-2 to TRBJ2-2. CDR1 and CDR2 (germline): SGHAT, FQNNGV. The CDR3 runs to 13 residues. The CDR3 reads CASSFGITGELFF.

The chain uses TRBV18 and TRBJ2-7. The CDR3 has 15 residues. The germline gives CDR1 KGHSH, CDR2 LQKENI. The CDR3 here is CASSTRTGDSYEQYF.

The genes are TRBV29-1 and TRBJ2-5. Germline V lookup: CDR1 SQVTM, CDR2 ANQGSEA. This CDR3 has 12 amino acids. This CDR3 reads CSAGSNQETQYF.

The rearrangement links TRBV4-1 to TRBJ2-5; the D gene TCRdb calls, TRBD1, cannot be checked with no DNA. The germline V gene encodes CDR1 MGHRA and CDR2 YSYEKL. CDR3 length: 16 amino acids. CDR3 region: CASSQEFNRGRETQYF.

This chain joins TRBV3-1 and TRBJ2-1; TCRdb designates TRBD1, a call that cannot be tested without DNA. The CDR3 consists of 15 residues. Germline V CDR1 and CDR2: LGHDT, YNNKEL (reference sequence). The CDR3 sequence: CASSQGNVPYNEQFF.

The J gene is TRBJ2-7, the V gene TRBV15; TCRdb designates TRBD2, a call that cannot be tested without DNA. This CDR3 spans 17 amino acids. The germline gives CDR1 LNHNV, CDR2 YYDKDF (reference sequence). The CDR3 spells CATSRDIGTADPYEQYF.

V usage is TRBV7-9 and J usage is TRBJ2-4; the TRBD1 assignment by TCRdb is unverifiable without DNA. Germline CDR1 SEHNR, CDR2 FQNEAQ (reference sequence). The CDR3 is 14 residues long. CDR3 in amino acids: CASSLTGQGNIQYF.